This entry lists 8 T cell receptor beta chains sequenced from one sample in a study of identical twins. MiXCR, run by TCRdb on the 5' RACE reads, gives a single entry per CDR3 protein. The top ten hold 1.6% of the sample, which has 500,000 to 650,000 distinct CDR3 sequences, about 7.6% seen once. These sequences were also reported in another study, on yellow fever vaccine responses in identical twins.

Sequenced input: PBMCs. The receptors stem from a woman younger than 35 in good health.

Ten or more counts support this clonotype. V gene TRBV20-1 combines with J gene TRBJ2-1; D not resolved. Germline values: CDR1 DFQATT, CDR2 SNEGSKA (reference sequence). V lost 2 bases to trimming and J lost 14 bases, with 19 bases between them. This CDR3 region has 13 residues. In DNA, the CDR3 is TGCAGTGCTAGATTTCCGCGGAATGGAATTGAGTTCTTC. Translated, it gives CSARFPRNGIEFF.

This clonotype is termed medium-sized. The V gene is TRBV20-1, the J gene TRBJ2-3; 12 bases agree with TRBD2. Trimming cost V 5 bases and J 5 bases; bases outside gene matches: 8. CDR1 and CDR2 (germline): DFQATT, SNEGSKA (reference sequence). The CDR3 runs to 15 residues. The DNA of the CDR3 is TGCAGTGCTGGTAGACTAGCGGGAGTGGGAGATACGCAGTATTTT. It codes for CSAGRLAGVGDTQYF.

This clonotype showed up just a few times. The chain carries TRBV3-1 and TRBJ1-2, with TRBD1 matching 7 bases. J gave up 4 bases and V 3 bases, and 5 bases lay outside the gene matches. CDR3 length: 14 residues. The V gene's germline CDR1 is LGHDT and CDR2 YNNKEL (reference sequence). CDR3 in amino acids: CASSHAQGPYGYTF. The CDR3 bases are TGTGCCAGCAGCCACGCACAGGGGCCCTATGGCTACACCTTC.

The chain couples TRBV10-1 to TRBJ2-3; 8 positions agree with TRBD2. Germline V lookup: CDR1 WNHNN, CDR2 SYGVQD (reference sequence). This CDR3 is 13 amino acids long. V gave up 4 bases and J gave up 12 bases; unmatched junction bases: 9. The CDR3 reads CASSGSGGGPQYF. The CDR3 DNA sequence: TGCGCCAGCAGTGGGTCAGGCGGGGGGCCTCAGTATTTT.

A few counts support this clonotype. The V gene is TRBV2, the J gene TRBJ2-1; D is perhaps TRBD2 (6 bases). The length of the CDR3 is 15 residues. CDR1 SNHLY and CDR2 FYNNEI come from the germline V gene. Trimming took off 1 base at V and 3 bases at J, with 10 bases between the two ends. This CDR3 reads CASSEGAGYYNEQFF. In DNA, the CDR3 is TGTGCCAGCAGTGAAGGTGCGGGATACTACAATGAGCAGTTCTTC.

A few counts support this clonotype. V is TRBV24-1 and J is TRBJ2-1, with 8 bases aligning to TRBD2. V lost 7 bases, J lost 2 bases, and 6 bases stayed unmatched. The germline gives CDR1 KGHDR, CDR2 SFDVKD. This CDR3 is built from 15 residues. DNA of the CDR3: TGTGCCACCAGGCCGGGGGGGACTGCCTACAATGAGCAGTTCTTC. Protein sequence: CATRPGGTAYNEQFF.

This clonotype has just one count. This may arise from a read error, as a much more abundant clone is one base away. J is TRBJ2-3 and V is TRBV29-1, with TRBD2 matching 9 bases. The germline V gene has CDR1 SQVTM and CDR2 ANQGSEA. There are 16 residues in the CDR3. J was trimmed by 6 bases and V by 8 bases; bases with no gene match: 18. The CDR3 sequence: CSTQRASGKSLDTQYF. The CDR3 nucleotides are TGCAGCACTCAGCGGGCTAGCGGGAAATCGTTGGATACGCAGTATTTT.

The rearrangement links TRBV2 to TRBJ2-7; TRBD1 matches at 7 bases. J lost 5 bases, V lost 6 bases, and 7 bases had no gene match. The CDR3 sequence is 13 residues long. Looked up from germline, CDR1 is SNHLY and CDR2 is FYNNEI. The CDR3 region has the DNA TGTGCCAGCAGCCGACAGGGTCCGGACGAGCAGTACGTC. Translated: CASSRQGPDEQYV.